This T cell receptor (beta chain) was recovered during a study of blood T cell repertoires in COVID-19. V dropped 3 bases and J dropped 10 bases, with 13 bases sitting between them. This CDR3 spans 13 amino acids. Sequenced by immunoSEQ multiplex PCR; TCRdb stores in-frame clones only, minus some. The table records a few hundred thousand clones, roughly 86% of them present only once. Source material: peripheral blood. The chain joins TRBV12-3 or TRBV12-4 to TRBJ2-1; D may be TRBD2 (5 bases). The TCR originated in a woman between 25 and 40 years old with acute or convalescent COVID-19. The CDR3 DNA sequence: TGTGCCAGCAGTTTGGAGGTAGGAAGGGAGCAGTTCTTC. It encodes CASSLEVGREQFF.